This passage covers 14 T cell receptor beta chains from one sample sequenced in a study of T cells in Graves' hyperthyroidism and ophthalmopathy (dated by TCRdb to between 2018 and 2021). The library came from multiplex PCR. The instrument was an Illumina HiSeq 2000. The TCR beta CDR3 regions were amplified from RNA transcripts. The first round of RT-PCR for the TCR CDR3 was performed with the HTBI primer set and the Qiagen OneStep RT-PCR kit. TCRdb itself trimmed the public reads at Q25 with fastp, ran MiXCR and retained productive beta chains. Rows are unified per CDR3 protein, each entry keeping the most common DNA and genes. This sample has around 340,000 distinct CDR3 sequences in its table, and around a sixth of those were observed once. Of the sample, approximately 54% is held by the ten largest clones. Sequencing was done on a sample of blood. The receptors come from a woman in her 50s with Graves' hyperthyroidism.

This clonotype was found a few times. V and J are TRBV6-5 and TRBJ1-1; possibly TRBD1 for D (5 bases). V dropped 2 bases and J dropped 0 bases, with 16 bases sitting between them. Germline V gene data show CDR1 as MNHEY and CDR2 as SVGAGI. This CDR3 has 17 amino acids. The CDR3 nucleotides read TGTGCCAGCAGTTACAGGGGCAACAGAGCGGTGAACACTGAAGCTTTCTTT. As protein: CASSYRGNRAVNTEAFF.

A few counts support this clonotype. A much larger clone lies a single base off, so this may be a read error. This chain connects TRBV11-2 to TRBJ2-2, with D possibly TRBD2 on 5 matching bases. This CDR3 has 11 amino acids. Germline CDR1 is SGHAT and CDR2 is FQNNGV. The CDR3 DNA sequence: TGTGCCAGCAGCCGAACCGGGGAGCCGTTTTTT. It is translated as CASSRTGEPFF.

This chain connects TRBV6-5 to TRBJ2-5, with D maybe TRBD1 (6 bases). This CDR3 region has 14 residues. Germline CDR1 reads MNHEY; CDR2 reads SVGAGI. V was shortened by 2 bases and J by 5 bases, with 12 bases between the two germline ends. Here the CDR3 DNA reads TGTGCCAGCAGTTACACAGGGACCCAGGAGACCCAGTACTTC. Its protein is CASSYTGTQETQYF.

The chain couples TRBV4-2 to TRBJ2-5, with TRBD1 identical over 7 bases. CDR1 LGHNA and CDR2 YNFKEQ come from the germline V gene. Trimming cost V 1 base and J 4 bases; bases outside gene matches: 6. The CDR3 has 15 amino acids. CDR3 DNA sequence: TGTGCCAGCAGCCAAGGTTCGAGGGGGCTAGAGACCCAGTACTTC. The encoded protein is CASSQGSRGLETQYF.

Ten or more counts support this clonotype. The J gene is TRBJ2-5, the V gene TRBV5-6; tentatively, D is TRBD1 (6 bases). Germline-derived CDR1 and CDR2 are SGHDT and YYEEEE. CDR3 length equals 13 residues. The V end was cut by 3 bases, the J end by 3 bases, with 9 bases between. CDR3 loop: CASSSTGKETQYF. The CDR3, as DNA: TGTGCCAGCAGCTCTACAGGGAAAGAGACCCAGTACTTC.

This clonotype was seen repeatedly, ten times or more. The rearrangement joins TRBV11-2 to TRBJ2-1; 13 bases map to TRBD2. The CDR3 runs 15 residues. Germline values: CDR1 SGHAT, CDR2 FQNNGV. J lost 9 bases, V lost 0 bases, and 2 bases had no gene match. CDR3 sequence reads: CASSLEGLAGLEQFF. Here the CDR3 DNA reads TGTGCCAGCAGCTTAGAGGGACTAGCGGGACTTGAGCAGTTCTTC.

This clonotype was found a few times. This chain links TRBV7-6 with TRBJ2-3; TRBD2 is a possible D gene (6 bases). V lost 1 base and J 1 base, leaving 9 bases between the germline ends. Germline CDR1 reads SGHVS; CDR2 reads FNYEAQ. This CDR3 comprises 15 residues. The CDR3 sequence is CASSLGLDRTDTQYF. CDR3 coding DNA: TGTGCCAGCAGCTTAGGACTAGATCGCACAGATACGCAGTATTTT.

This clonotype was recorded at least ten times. This CDR3 is CSVAGGGNTEAFF. CDR3 DNA sequence: TGCAGTGTCGCCGGCGGTGGGAACACTGAAGCTTTCTTT. This chain joins TRBV20-1 and TRBJ1-1; D is ambiguous. V dropped 7 bases and J dropped 1 base, with 13 bases sitting between them. Germline loops: CDR1 DFQATT, CDR2 SNEGSKA (reference sequence). The CDR3 is 13 residues long.

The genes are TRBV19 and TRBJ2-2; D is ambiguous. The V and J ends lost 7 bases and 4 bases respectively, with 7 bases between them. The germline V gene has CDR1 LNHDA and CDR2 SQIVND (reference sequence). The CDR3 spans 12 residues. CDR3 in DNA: TGTGCCAGTATGCAGAGCACCGGGGAGCTGTTTTTT. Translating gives CASMQSTGELFF.

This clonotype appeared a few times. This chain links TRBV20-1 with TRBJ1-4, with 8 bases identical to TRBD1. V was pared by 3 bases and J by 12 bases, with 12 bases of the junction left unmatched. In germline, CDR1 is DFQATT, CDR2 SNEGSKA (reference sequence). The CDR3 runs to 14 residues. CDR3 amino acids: CSASYRGASMELFF. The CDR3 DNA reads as TGCAGTGCTAGTTACAGGGGGGCCTCAATGGAACTGTTTTTT.

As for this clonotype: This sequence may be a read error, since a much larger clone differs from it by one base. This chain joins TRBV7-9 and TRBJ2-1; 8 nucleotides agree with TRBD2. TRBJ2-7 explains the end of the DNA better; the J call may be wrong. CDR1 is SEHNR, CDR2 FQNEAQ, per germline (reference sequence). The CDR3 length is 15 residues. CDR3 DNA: TGTGCCAGCAGCTTAGTACTAGCGGCCTACAATGAGCAGTACTTC. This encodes CASSLVLAAYNEQYF.

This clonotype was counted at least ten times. The CDR3 loop reads CASSYVGSAGEQFF. The CDR3 DNA reads as TGTGCCAGCAGCTACGTGGGGTCAGCGGGAGAGCAGTTCTTC. V gene TRBV11-3 combines with J gene TRBJ2-1; TRBD2 matches at 7 bases. Germline V gives CDR1 SGHNT, CDR2 YENEEA. The ends lost 4 bases at V and 10 bases at J; junction bases unmatched: 10. The CDR3 runs to 14 residues.

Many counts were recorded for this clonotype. This CDR3 is CASSSPAGLETQYF. DNA of the CDR3: TGTGCCAGCAGTTCGCCGGCGGGGCTGGAGACCCAGTACTTC. The rearrangement links TRBV27 to TRBJ2-5, with D perhaps TRBD2 (6 bases). The CDR3 is 14 residues long. Trimming took 4 bases from V and 5 from J, leaving 14 bases between them. CDR1 and CDR2 from the germline V gene are MNHEY and SMNVEV (reference sequence).

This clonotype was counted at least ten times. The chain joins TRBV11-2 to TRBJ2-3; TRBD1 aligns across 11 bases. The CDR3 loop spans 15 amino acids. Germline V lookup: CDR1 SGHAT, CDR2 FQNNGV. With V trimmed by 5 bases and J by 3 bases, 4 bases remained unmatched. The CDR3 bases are TGTGCCAGCAGCAGGACAGGGGGCGCGACAGATACGCAGTATTTT. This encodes CASSRTGGATDTQYF.